This record looks at one T cell receptor (beta chain) sequence and its context. As handled by the study authors: Estimation of nucleated cell counts relied on the amplification of reference gene primers. Method: immunoSEQ multiplex PCR; TCRdb's copy keeps in-frame clones and lacks some. That table furnishes V, J and clone size, whereas the DNA furnished D and trimming. The sample holds about 310,000 clones, around 90% seen once. The record originates from a study of blood T cell repertoires in COVID-19. About the research overall: Researchers got acute and convalescent COVID-19 samples from the United States, Italy and Spain. The cDNA or gDNA used as material had been derived from T cells, B-cell-depleted T cells, or PBMCs.

Germline-derived CDR1 and CDR2 are LNHDA and SQIVND (reference sequence). This CDR3 contains 13 residues. Trimming stripped 5 bases from V and 8 bases from J, with 13 bases between. The V call is TRBV19, the J call TRBJ2-4, with D possibly TRBD2 on 7 matching bases. Sequenced sample: peripheral blood. This sequence was found in a man aged 70 or older with acute or convalescent COVID-19. In DNA form, the CDR3 reads TGTGCCAGTAGTTGGGGGGGCCCGGACATTCAGTACTTC. It codes for CASSWGGPDIQYF.